Listed below are T cell receptor beta chains from one sample, sequenced in a study of blood T cell repertoires in COVID-19. The protocol was immunoSEQ multiplex PCR, while the TCRdb copy is restricted to in-frame clones and leaves out a portion. The sample has around 130,000 clones, 77% seen once. Sequencing used peripheral blood. These receptors were obtained from a man at least 80 years old with acute or convalescent COVID-19. Each CDR3 is given without its conserved first and last residue.

TRBV27 ASRTDRASTNEKLF
TRBV2 ASSGDTSNYGYT
TRBV4-1 ASSQSLTGGYEQY
TRBV3-1/TRBV3-2 ASSRAAQPWYGYT
TRBV27 ASSRTSGSTDTQY
TRBV19 ASSVTGDDTEAF
TRBV18 ASSPGGATTDTQY
TRBV29-1 SVERQGYGYT
TRBV4-2 ASSRGAGDYNSPLH
TRBV18 ASSPRATGLDEQF
TRBV7-2 ASSIPGQNTGELF
TRBV5-1 ASSLMASGGTGETQY
TRBV7-8 ASSFNSLSYEQY
TRBV4-2 ASSVLAGGRNEQF
TRBV19 ASSILRPGGNEKLF
TRBV7-2 ASSPGTGHDGYT
TRBV2 ASRRDGTLGELF
TRBV5-6 ASSLVGEQF
TRBV6-6 ASSDRTGDEKLF
TRBV28 ASSPPAGQGSYEQY
TRBV18 ASYLSGANVLT
TRBV21-1 ASSKVNRPGIAGHISYEQY
TRBV2 ASFSDGGGGYT
TRBV11-3 ASSFGQTSTDTQY
TRBV24-1 ATSESSGGVQWKQF
TRBV5-1 ASSLPGAGVYNEQF
TRBV6-5 ASSITTWQPQH
TRBV25-1 ASRAGQNTEAF
TRBV27 ASSLVLGGGGEQF
TRBV19 ASSWRQQETQY
TRBV29-1 SVLPRDRKGQPQH
TRBV3-1/TRBV3-2 ASSQGTANYGYT
TRBV7-9 ASSGKPRARREANEKLF
TRBV9 ASSVSPRQENIQY
TRBV6-2/TRBV6-3 ASSYSKGINSYEQY
TRBV7-3 ASSFSGGPPDTQY
TRBV6-5 ASSSAGGRYEQY
TRBV14 ASSPHNYEQY
TRBV15 ATSSSFTGIEQY
TRBV6-6 ASSYSETTQRELF
TRBV7-3 ASSQGQRYEQF
TRBV27 ASTLSTGGGTEAF
TRBV10-3 AISGTSGQETQY
TRBV27 ASSLSGTASAEAF
TRBV2 ASSTAPGSEAF
TRBV5-6 ASSLDRGLAGELF
TRBV4-1 ASSQDPGWATNEKLF
TRBV24-1 ATGTSGADTQY
TRBV11-2 ASSSGTSWVRQF
TRBV6-2/TRBV6-3 ASSLRTVGYEQY
TRBV7-2 ASSLGTSTDTQY
TRBV2 ASSAILTDTQY
TRBV12-5 ASGCQGWEQY
TRBV6-5 ASRGSGGRFGELF
TRBV11-3 ASSLGITSGGSTDTQY